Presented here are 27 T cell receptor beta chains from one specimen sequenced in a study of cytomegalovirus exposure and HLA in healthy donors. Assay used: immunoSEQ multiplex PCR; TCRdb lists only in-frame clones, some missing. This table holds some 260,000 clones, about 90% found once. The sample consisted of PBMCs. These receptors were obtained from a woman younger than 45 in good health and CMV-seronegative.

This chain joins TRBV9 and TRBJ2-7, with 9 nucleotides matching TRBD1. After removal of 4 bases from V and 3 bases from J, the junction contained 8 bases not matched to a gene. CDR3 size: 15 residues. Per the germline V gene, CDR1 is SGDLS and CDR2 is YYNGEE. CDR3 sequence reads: CASSYFPGQGYEQYF. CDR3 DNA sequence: TGTGCCAGCAGCTACTTCCCGGGACAGGGCTACGAGCAGTACTTC.

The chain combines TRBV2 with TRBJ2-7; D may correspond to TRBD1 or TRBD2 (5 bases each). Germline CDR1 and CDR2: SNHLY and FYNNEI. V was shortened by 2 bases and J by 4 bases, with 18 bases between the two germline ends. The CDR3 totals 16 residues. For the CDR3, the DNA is TGTGCCAGCAGTGAAAGGGCAGGGAGTCGGATATACGAGCAGTACTTC. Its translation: CASSERAGSRIYEQYF.

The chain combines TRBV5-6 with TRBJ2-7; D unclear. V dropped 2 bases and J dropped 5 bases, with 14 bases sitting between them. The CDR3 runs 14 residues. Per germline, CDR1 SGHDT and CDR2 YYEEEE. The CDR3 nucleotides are TGTGCCAGCAGCTTTGGTGGGCCTCTGGACGAGCAGTACTTC. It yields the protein CASSFGGPLDEQYF.

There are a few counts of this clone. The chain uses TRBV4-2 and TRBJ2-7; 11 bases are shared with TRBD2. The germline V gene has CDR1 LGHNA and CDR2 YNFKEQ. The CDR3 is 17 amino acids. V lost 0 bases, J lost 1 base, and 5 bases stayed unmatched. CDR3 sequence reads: CASSQDPTSGTSYEQYF. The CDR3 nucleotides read TGTGCCAGCAGCCAAGACCCGACTAGCGGGACGTCCTACGAGCAGTACTTC.

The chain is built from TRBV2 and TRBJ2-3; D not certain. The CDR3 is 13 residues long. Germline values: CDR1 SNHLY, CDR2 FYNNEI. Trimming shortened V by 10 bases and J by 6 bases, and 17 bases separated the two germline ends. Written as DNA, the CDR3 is TGTGCCACAGGCCCATGGCAAACCGATACGCAGTATTTT. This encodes CATGPWQTDTQYF. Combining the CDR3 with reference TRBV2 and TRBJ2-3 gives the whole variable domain EPEVTQTPSHQVTQMGQEVILRCVPISNHLYFYWYRQILGQKVEFLVSFYNNEISEKSEIFDDQFSVERPDGSNFTLKIRSTKLEDSAMYFCATGPWQTDTQYFGPGTRLTVL.

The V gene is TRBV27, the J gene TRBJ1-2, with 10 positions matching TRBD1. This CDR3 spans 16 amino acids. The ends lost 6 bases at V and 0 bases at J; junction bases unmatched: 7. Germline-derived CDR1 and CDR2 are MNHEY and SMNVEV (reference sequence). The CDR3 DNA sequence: TGTGCCAGCAGGTGGACAGGGGGGAACCCTAACTATGGCTACACCTTC. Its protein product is CASRWTGGNPNYGYTF.

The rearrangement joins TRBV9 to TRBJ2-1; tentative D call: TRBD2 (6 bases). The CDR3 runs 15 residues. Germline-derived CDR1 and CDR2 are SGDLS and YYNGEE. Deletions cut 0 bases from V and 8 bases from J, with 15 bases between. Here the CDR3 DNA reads TGTGCCAGCAGCGTAGCGGGCGGGGTTTGGGATGAGCAGTTCTTC. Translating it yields CASSVAGGVWDEQFF.

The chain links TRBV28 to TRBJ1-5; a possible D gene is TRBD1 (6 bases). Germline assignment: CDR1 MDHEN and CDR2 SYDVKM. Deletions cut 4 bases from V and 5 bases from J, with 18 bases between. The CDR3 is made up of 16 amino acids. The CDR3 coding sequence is TGTGCCAGCAGTTCCCCTCGGGGGGCGAAAGATCAGCCCCAGCATTTT. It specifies CASSSPRGAKDQPQHF.

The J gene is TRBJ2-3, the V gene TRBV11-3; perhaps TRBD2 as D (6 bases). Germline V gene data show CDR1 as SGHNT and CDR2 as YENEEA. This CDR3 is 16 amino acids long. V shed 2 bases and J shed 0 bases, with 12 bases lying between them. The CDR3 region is CASSLSRGGSTDTQYF. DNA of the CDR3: TGTGCCAGCAGCTTAAGTAGGGGAGGTAGCACAGATACGCAGTATTTT.

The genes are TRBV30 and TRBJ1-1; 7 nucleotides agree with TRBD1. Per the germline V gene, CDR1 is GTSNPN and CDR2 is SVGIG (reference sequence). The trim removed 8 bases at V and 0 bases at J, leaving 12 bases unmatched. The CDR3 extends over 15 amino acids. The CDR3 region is CARQGLGGLNTEAFF. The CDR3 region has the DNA TGTGCCCGGCAGGGGCTAGGGGGCTTGAACACTGAAGCTTTCTTT.

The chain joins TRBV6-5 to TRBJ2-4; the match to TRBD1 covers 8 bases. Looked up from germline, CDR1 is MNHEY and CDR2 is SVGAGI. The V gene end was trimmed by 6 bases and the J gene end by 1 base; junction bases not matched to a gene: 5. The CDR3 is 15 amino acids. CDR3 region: CASSLGQGAKNIQYF. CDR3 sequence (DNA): TGTGCCAGCAGCCTTGGACAGGGCGCCAAAAACATTCAGTACTTC.

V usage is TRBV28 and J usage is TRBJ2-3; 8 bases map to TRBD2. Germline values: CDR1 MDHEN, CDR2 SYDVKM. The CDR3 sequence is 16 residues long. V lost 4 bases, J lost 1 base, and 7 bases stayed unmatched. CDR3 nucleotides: TGTGCCAGCAGTTCTACTAGCGGAGACGGCACAGATACGCAGTATTTT. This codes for CASSSTSGDGTDTQYF.

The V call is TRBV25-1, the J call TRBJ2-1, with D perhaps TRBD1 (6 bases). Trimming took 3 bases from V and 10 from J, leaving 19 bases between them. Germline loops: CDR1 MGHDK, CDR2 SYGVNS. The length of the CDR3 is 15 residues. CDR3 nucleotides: TGTGCCAGCAGTGAGAATTTAGGGGGTCCTGGCGAGCAGTTCTTC. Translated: CASSENLGGPGEQFF.

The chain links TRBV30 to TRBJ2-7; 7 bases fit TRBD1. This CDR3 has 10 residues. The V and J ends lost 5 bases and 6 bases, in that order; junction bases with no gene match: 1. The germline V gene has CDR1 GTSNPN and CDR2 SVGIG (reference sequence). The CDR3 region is CAWAGGEQYF. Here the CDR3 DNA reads TGTGCCTGGGCAGGGGGCGAGCAGTACTTC.

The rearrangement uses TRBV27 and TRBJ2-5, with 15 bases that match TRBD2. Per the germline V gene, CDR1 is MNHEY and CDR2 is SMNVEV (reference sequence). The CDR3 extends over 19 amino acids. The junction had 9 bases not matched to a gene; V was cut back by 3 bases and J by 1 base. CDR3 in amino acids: CASSFQGGLAGGIQETQYF. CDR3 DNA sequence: TGTGCCAGCAGTTTCCAGGGTGGACTAGCGGGAGGGATCCAAGAGACCCAGTACTTC.

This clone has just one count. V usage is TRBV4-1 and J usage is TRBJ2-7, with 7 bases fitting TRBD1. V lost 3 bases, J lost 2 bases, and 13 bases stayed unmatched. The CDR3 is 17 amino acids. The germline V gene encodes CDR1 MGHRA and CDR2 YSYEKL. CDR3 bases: TGCGCCAGCAGCCATCCTAAGGGGGCTACGGTAACCTACGAGCAGTACTTC. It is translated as CASSHPKGATVTYEQYF.

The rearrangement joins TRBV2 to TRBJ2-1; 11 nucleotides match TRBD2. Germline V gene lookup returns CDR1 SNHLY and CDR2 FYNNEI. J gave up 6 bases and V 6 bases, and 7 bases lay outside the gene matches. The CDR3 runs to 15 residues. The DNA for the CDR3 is TGTGCCAGCAGCGAAACTAGCGGGAGAGGCAATGAGCAGTTCTTC. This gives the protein CASSETSGRGNEQFF. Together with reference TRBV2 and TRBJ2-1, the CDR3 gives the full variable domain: EPEVTQTPSHQVTQMGQEVILRCVPISNHLYFYWYRQILGQKVEFLVSFYNNEISEKSEIFDDQFSVERPDGSNFTLKIRSTKLEDSAMYFCASSETSGRGNEQFFGPGTRLTVL.

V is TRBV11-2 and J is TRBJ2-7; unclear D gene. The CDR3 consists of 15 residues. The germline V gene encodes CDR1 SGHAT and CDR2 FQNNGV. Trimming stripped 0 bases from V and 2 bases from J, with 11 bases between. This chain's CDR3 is CASSLDPTDPYEQYF. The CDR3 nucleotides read TGTGCCAGCAGCTTAGATCCCACTGACCCCTACGAGCAGTACTTC.

Here the CDR3 DNA reads TGTGCCAGCAGCCCAGAGGGGCGCGGGGAGCTGTTTTTT. It encodes CASSPEGRGELFF. The rearrangement joins TRBV7-9 to TRBJ2-2; possibly TRBD1 or TRBD2 for D (5 bases each). V dropped 5 bases and J dropped 7 bases, with 11 bases sitting between them. The germline gives CDR1 SEHNR, CDR2 FQNEAQ (reference sequence). The CDR3 has 13 amino acids.

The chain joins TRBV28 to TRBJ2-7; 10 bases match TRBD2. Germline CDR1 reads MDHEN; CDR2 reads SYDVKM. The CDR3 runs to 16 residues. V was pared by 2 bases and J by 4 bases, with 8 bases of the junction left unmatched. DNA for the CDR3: TGTGCCAGCAGTTTAAGTAAGCGGGAGGGTTCTTACGAGCAGTACTTC. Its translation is CASSLSKREGSYEQYF.

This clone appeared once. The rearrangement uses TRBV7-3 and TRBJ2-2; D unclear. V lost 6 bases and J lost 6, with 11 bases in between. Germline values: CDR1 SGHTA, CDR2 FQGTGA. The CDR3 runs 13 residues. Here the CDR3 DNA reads TGTGCCAGCAGGAGAGAGTTGTCCGGGGAGCTGTTTTTT. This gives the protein CASRRELSGELFF.

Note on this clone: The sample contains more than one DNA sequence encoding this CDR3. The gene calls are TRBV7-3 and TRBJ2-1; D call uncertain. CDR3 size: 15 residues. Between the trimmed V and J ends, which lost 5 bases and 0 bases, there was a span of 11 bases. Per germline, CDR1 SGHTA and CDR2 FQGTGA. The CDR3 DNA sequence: TGTGCCAGCAGCCGTGACTCGAGCTCCTACAATGAGCAGTTCTTC. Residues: CASSRDSSSYNEQFF.

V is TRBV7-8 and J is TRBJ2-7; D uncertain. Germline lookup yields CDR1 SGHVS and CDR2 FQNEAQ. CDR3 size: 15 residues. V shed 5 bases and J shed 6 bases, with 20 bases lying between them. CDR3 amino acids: CASSPLISIPSEQYF. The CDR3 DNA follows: TGTGCCAGCAGCCCGTTAATATCGATTCCGTCCGAGCAGTACTTC.

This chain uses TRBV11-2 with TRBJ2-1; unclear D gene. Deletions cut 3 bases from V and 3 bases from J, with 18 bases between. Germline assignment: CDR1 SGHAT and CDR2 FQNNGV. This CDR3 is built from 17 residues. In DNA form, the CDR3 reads TGTGCCAGCAGCTTCCAAGGCCTCAGCCCGTACTACAATGAGCAGTTCTTC. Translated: CASSFQGLSPYYNEQFF.

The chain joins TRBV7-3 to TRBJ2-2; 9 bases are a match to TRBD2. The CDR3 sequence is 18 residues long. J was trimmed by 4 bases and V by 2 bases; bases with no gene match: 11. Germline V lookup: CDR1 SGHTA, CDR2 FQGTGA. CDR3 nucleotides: TGTGCCAGCAGCTTAGAGTTTAGCGGGAGCTGGGGCACCGGGGAGCTGTTTTTT. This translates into CASSLEFSGSWGTGELFF.

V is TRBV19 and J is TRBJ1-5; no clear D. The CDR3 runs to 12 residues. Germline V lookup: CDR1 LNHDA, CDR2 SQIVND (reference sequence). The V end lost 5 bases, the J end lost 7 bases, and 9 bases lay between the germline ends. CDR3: CASSEGYQPQHF. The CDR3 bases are TGTGCCAGTAGTGAGGGATACCAGCCCCAGCATTTT.

CDR3 amino acids: CASSGTSGPRAGELFF. The CDR3 DNA follows: TGTGCCAGCAGTGGGACTAGCGGGCCGAGGGCCGGGGAGCTGTTTTTT. The chain carries TRBV28 and TRBJ2-2; 12 nucleotides line up with TRBD2. J gave up 6 bases and V 5 bases, and 7 bases lay outside the gene matches. Germline-derived CDR1 and CDR2 are MDHEN and SYDVKM. CDR3 length: 16 amino acids.